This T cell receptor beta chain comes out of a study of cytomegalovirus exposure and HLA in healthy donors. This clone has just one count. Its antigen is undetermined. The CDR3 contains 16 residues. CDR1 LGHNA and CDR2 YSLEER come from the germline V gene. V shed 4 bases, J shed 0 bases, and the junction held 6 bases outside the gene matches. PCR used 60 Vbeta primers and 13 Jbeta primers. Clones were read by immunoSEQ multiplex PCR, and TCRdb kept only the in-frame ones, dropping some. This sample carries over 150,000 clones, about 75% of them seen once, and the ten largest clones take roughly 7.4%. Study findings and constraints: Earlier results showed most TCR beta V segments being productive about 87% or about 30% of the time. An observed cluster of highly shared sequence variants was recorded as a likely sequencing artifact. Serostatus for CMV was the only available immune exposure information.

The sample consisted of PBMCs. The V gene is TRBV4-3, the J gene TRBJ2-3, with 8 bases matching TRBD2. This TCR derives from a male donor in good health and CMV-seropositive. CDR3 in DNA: TGCGCCAGCAGCCGAGTACCTAGCGGGAGCACAGATACGCAGTATTTT. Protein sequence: CASSRVPSGSTDTQYF.